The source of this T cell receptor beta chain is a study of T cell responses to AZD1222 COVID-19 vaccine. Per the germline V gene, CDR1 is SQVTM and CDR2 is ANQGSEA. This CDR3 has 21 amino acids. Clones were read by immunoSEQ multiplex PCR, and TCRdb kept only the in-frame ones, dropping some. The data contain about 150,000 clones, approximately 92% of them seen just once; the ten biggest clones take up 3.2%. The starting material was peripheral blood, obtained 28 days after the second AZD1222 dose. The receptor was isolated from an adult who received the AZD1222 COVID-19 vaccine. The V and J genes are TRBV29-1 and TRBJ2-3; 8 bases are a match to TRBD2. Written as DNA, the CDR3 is TGCACCTCCGGGGGGACTGAAAAGACTAGCGAGAGGAGGGCTAGCACAGATACGCAGTATTTT. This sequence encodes CTSGGTEKTSERRASTDTQYF.